The 31 T cell receptor beta chains in this list originate from one sample, sequenced in a study of T-cell memory formation after mild COVID-19. TCRdb processed the 5' RACE reads anew with MiXCR; each CDR3 protein has one entry. The sample shows about 610,000 distinct CDR3 sequences, 17% of them seen only once. Sequencing was carried out using PBMCs or a T cell subset sorted from them (not recorded which). These receptors originate from an adult woman who had mild COVID-19 (a few samples of this study predate the infection). Cell type and time point are not known.

V usage is TRBV6-5 and J usage is TRBJ1-1; 9 nucleotides match TRBD1. V gave up 11 bases and J gave up 7 bases; unmatched junction bases: 17. The CDR3 consists of 15 residues. The germline gives CDR1 MNHEY, CDR2 SVGAGI. CDR3 loop: CAVFPGTGYVGEAFF. In DNA, the CDR3 is TGTGCCGTCTTTCCCGGGACAGGGTATGTGGGTGAAGCTTTCTTT.

The V gene is TRBV20-1, the J gene TRBJ1-1, with a tentative D call TRBD1 (6 bases). Per the germline V gene, CDR1 is DFQATT and CDR2 is SNEGSKA (reference sequence). Trimming took off 1 base at V and 2 bases at J, with 11 bases between the two ends. This CDR3 has 14 residues. The CDR3 here is CSARGGGANTEAFF. CDR3 nucleotides: TGCAGTGCTAGAGGAGGGGGAGCTAACACTGAAGCTTTCTTT.

The chain combines TRBV20-1 with TRBJ2-3, with D unresolved. V was shortened by 3 bases and J by 2 bases, with 12 bases between the two germline ends. There are 14 residues in the CDR3. Per germline, CDR1 DFQATT and CDR2 SNEGSKA (reference sequence). The CDR3 region has the DNA TGCAGTGCTAGCCGCACTTTACTCACAGATACGCAGTATTTT. Translating gives CSASRTLLTDTQYF.

The J gene is TRBJ2-3, the V gene TRBV5-4; possibly TRBD1 for D (5 bases). The CDR3 has 14 amino acids. V was clipped by 4 bases and J by 3 bases, with 12 bases between them. CDR1 SGHNT and CDR2 YYREEE come from the germline V gene (reference sequence). The CDR3 spells CASSIGHGTDTQYF. The CDR3 bases are TGTGCCAGCAGCATCGGACATGGAACAGATACGCAGTATTTT.

This clonotype has a handful of counts. The chain couples TRBV4-3 to TRBJ2-7, with a possible D match to TRBD2 (6 bases). The CDR3 is made up of 16 amino acids. The germline CDR1 and CDR2 sequences are LGHNA and YSLEER. V gave up 4 bases and J gave up 0 bases, with 16 bases separating them. CDR3: CASSRGVWRDSYEQYF. CDR3 nucleotides: TGCGCCAGCAGCCGTGGTGTCTGGCGGGACTCCTACGAGCAGTACTTC.

In its sample, this clonotype was seen a few times. The gene calls are TRBV2 and TRBJ1-5; a weak D match, TRBD1 (5 bases). Looked up from germline, CDR1 is SNHLY and CDR2 is FYNNEI. CDR3 size: 18 residues. Deletions cut 3 bases from V and 0 bases from J, with 18 bases between. CDR3 in amino acids: CASSESMWQGYSNQPQHF. CDR3 nucleotides: TGTGCCAGCAGTGAGAGCATGTGGCAGGGTTATAGCAATCAGCCCCAGCATTTT.

This chain links TRBV27 with TRBJ2-1; D unclear. This CDR3 has 16 residues. The ends were cut back, 3 bases at V and 0 bases at J, with 12 bases in the middle. CDR1 is MNHEY and CDR2 is SMNVEV in the germline V gene (reference sequence). For the CDR3, the DNA is TGTGCCAGCAGTTTGTGGAGTACAAGCTCCTACAATGAGCAGTTCTTC. Translating gives CASSLWSTSSYNEQFF.

This clonotype was counted only a few times. V and J are TRBV11-2 and TRBJ1-1; D is ambiguous. Germline CDR1 is SGHAT and CDR2 is FQNNGV. V gave up 6 bases and J gave up 0 bases, with 17 bases separating them. The length of the CDR3 is 16 residues. CDR3 DNA: TGTGCCAGCAGTTACCTCTATACGGATATGAACACTGAAGCTTTCTTT. Protein sequence: CASSYLYTDMNTEAFF.

This clonotype was recorded a few times. The CDR3 nucleotides are TGCGCCAGCAGCCAAGGACAGGGGGCGTTGTACGAGCAGTACTTC. Translating gives CASSQGQGALYEQYF. The chain couples TRBV4-1 to TRBJ2-7, with 10 bases matching TRBD1. Germline values: CDR1 MGHRA, CDR2 YSYEKL. The CDR3 covers 15 residues. V shed 1 base and J 4 bases; nucleotides not matched to a gene: 4.

The rearrangement joins TRBV10-3 to TRBJ2-2; D gene uncertain. V was trimmed by 10 bases and J by 0 bases, leaving 12 bases between them. Germline-derived CDR1 and CDR2 are ENHRY and SYGVKD. The CDR3 is made up of 14 amino acids. CDR3 protein: CATYTQPNTGELFF. CDR3 nucleotides: TGTGCCACATATACCCAGCCGAACACCGGGGAGCTGTTTTTT.

V is TRBV12-3 or TRBV12-4 and J is TRBJ2-7; 7 positions agree with TRBD1. With 7 bases clipped from V and 1 base from J, the junction kept 10 bases outside the gene matches. The CDR3 runs to 15 residues. CDR3 in amino acids: CASTQGGTKSYEQYF. The CDR3 DNA is TGTGCCAGCACTCAAGGGGGCACGAAGTCCTACGAGCAGTACTTC.

This chain uses TRBV12-3 or TRBV12-4 with TRBJ2-2; unclear D gene. The CDR3 has 13 residues. Trimming shortened V by 0 bases and J by 7 bases, and 6 bases separated the two germline ends. CDR3 amino acids: CASSLALLGELFF. The DNA of the CDR3 is TGTGCCAGCAGTTTAGCGCTTCTCGGGGAGCTGTTTTTT.

This clonotype was detected a few times. The J gene is TRBJ1-1, the V gene TRBV15, with D unclear. CDR1 LNHNV and CDR2 YYDKDF come from the germline V gene (reference sequence). V was trimmed by 0 bases and J by 1 base, leaving 6 bases between them. The CDR3 has 14 residues. The CDR3 loop is CATSRDAGNTEAFF. As DNA, the CDR3 is TGTGCCACCAGCAGAGATGCAGGGAACACTGAAGCTTTCTTT.

V and J are TRBV9 and TRBJ2-1, with TRBD1 matching over 8 bases. The J segment lost 3 bases and the V segment lost 3 bases, leaving 8 bases of the junction unmatched. This CDR3 contains 16 residues. Germline lookup yields CDR1 SGDLS and CDR2 YYNGEE. The CDR3 loop is CASSARGDRIYNEQFF. Here the CDR3 DNA reads TGTGCCAGCAGCGCCAGAGGGGACAGGATCTACAATGAGCAGTTCTTC.

This clonotype was seen repeatedly, ten times or more. A junction boundary mismatches the germline segment, possibly from a read error. The V and J genes are TRBV5-1 and TRBJ1-1; 8 bases line up with TRBD1. Germline V gene sequence: CDR1 SGHRS, CDR2 YFSETQ. The CDR3 sequence is 14 residues long. The CDR3 DNA reads as TGTGCCAGCTCGTCCGGGACAGGGAACACTGAAGCTTTCTTT. Its translation is CASSSGTGNTEAFF.

The V and J genes are TRBV6-2 or TRBV6-3 and TRBJ2-6; D is possibly TRBD1 (6 bases). The CDR3 contains 15 residues. CDR1 MNHEY and CDR2 SVGEGT come from the germline V gene. Deletions cut 6 bases from V and 2 bases from J, with 11 bases between. CDR3 nucleotides: TGTGCCAGCAGCAGCTCAGGGGCTGGGGCCAACGTCCTGACTTTC. Amino acid sequence: CASSSSGAGANVLTF.

This clonotype occurred many times. This chain joins TRBV12-3 or TRBV12-4 and TRBJ1-5; D gene unclear. Trimming pared 5 bases from V and 0 bases from J, leaving 11 bases between. CDR3 size: 15 residues. CDR3 amino acids: CASSPDGYSNQPQHF. CDR3 nucleotide sequence: TGTGCCAGCAGTCCTGACGGTTATAGCAATCAGCCCCAGCATTTT.

The rearrangement joins TRBV6-5 to TRBJ1-1; TRBD1 might be the D (5 bases). V gave up 5 bases and J gave up 10 bases, with 17 bases separating them. This CDR3 spans 13 amino acids. Germline assignment: CDR1 MNHEY and CDR2 SVGAGI. The CDR3 DNA sequence: TGTGCCAGCAGTGGGGACGGTCCCTTTGGAGCTTTCTTT. Translation gives CASSGDGPFGAFF.

V gene TRBV25-1 combines with J gene TRBJ2-1; TRBD1 aligns across 9 bases. V lost 6 bases to trimming and J lost 0 bases; unmatched junction nucleotides: 3. The CDR3 runs 15 residues. Per the germline V gene, CDR1 is MGHDK and CDR2 is SYGVNS. In DNA, the CDR3 is TGTGCCAGCAGCGAGGGACAGGGCTCCTACAATGAGCAGTTCTTC. Residues: CASSEGQGSYNEQFF.

This clonotype was recorded at least ten times. CDR3 coding DNA: TGTGCCAGCAGCTTAGTTGGGGCCAATGAGCAGTTCTTC. Amino acid sequence: CASSLVGANEQFF. This rearrangement joins TRBV7-9 to TRBJ2-1; possibly TRBD1 for D (5 bases). The CDR3 is made up of 13 amino acids. The V gene's germline CDR1 is SEHNR and CDR2 FQNEAQ (reference sequence). V lost 1 base to trimming and J lost 6 bases, with 7 bases between them.

This chain connects TRBV6-5 to TRBJ1-2; 11 bases fit TRBD1. Unmatched junction bases numbered 6, after V lost 6 bases and J lost 6 bases. Germline lookup yields CDR1 MNHEY and CDR2 SVGAGI. CDR3 length equals 14 residues. The CDR3 DNA reads TGTGCCAGCAGCAGGGGACAGGGGGGCCATGGCTACACCTTC. It yields the protein CASSRGQGGHGYTF.

This clonotype was detected many times. The chain uses TRBV27 and TRBJ1-1, with a tentative D call TRBD1 (5 bases). V lost 5 bases and J 8 bases, leaving 15 bases between the germline ends. The CDR3 loop spans 13 amino acids. From germline, CDR1 is MNHEY and CDR2 SMNVEV (reference sequence). CDR3 in amino acids: CASSPPDRSEAFF. For the CDR3, the DNA is TGTGCCAGCAGTCCCCCAGACAGATCCGAAGCTTTCTTT.

This clonotype came up a few times. J is TRBJ2-7 and V is TRBV20-1; D may be TRBD2 (5 bases). The V gene's germline CDR1 is DFQATT and CDR2 SNEGSKA (reference sequence). CDR3 length: 16 amino acids. Trimming took 1 base from V and 4 from J, leaving 20 bases between them. The CDR3 DNA follows: TGCAGTGCTAGAGGAGGCGGGCCTTTCCCCCAATACGAGCAGTACTTC. Translating it yields CSARGGGPFPQYEQYF.

Many counts were recorded for this clonotype. This chain connects TRBV9 to TRBJ2-3; 8 positions agree with TRBD1. The CDR3 is 16 residues long. Germline loops: CDR1 SGDLS, CDR2 YYNGEE. V shed 0 bases, J shed 4 bases, and the junction held 7 bases outside the gene matches. The CDR3 coding sequence is TGTGCCAGCAGCGTAGCCCCAGGGGGCGGCGCAGATACGCAGTATTTT. Its protein product is CASSVAPGGGADTQYF. Variable domain in full (rest from reference TRBV9 and TRBJ2-3): DSGVTQTPKHLITATGQRVTLRCSPRSGDLSVYWYQQSLDQGLQFLIQYYNGEERAKGNILERFSAQQFPDLHSELNLSSLELGDSALYFCASSVAPGGGADTQYFGPGTRLTVL.

This clonotype was found a few times. The chain has TRBV18 and TRBJ2-1; 7 nucleotides match TRBD2. V was clipped by 6 bases and J by 0 bases; unmatched bases: 8. Germline CDR1 is KGHSH and CDR2 is LQKENI. The CDR3 runs 16 residues. The CDR3 protein is CASSRLAGNSYNEQFF. The CDR3 coding sequence is TGTGCCAGCTCCCGTTTAGCGGGTAACTCCTACAATGAGCAGTTCTTC.

In nucleotides, the CDR3 is TGTGCCAGCAGCTTCGGGGTGCGACCCTACGAGCAGTACTTC. Amino acid sequence: CASSFGVRPYEQYF. The chain combines TRBV7-9 with TRBJ2-7; D possibly corresponds to TRBD2 (5 bases). The CDR3 is 14 residues long. Germline V lookup: CDR1 SEHNR, CDR2 FQNEAQ (reference sequence). The V and J ends lost 3 bases and 2 bases respectively, with 11 bases between them.

This clonotype was counted at least ten times. This chain uses TRBV5-6 with TRBJ1-1; a weak D match, TRBD1 (6 bases). The CDR3 loop spans 15 amino acids. V gave up 1 base and J gave up 5 bases, with 15 bases separating them. Germline V gene lookup returns CDR1 SGHDT and CDR2 YYEEEE. The CDR3 coding sequence is TGTGCCAGCAGCTTGCGAGTGGGGGCCAGGACTGAAGCTTTCTTT. Encoded protein: CASSLRVGARTEAFF. The variable domain in full, with the rest retrieved from reference TRBV5-6 and TRBJ1-1, is DAGVTQSPTHLIKTRGQQVTLRCSPKSGHDTVSWYQQALGQGPQFIFQYYEEEERQRGNFPDRFSGHQFPNYSSELNVNALLLGDSALYLCASSLRVGARTEAFFGQGTRLTVV.

This chain joins TRBV3-1 and TRBJ2-2, with TRBD2 matching 8 bases. The trim removed 1 base at V and 4 bases at J, leaving 5 bases unmatched. The CDR3 is 16 residues long. The V gene's germline CDR1 is LGHDT and CDR2 YNNKEL (reference sequence). In DNA, the CDR3 is TGTGCCAGCAGCCAAGTCGTCACTAGCGGCACCGGGGAGCTGTTTTTT. As protein: CASSQVVTSGTGELFF.

This chain uses TRBV27 with TRBJ2-7, with 8 bases aligning to TRBD1. The CDR3 totals 15 residues. V lost 5 bases and J lost 3; bases outside the gene matches: 9. Germline lookup yields CDR1 MNHEY and CDR2 SMNVEV (reference sequence). The CDR3 coding sequence is TGTGCCAGCAGTCCACCGGGACAGGCCCTCTACGAGCAGTACTTC. This encodes CASSPPGQALYEQYF.

The chain has TRBV24-1 and TRBJ2-2, with 7 bases matching TRBD2. Germline CDR1 reads KGHDR; CDR2 reads SFDVKD. CDR3 length equals 16 residues. V lost 3 bases to trimming and J lost 3 bases; unmatched junction nucleotides: 6. Here the CDR3 reads CATSDLTSEHTGELFF. As DNA, the CDR3 is TGTGCCACCAGTGATCTTACTAGCGAGCACACCGGGGAGCTGTTTTTT.

V is TRBV24-1 and J is TRBJ2-1; 8 bases line up with TRBD2. CDR1 is KGHDR and CDR2 is SFDVKD in the germline V gene. The J segment lost 6 bases and the V segment lost 3 bases, leaving 9 bases of the junction unmatched. The CDR3 runs 16 residues. CDR3 loop: CATSDTGTRGGNEQFF. For the CDR3, the DNA is TGTGCCACCAGTGATACCGGGACTAGGGGGGGCAATGAGCAGTTCTTC.